These 19 T cell receptor beta chains came from one sample sequenced in a study of T cells in Graves' hyperthyroidism and ophthalmopathy. TCR beta CDR3 regions were amplified from RNA. First-round RT-PCR of the TCR CDR3 relied on the HTBI primer set. MiXCR was run by TCRdb on the multiplex PCR reads, yielding one entry per CDR3 protein. The sample lists hundreds of thousands of distinct CDR3 sequences, roughly 14% seen once, with around 4.1% in the top ten. Sequencing was performed on blood. The receptor source for this set is a woman between 40 and 55 years old with Graves' ophthalmopathy.

The gene calls are TRBV3-1 and TRBJ1-5; a weak D match, TRBD1 (6 bases). CDR3 length: 15 amino acids. CDR1 is LGHDT and CDR2 is YNNKEL in the germline V gene (reference sequence). The germline V and J ends were trimmed by 5 bases and 3 bases, with 14 bases remaining between them. CDR3 DNA sequence: TGTGCCAGCAGCTCAGAACAGGGCTTCAATCAGCCCCAGCATTTT. Translation: CASSSEQGFNQPQHF.

This clonotype was counted many times. The genes are TRBV12-3 or TRBV12-4 and TRBJ1-2; possible D gene TRBD1, 5 bases. V was shortened by 1 base and J by 2 bases, with 14 bases between the two germline ends. The CDR3 length is 16 residues. The CDR3, as DNA: TGTGCCAGCAGTTTAGTCGGGGGGACGGACAACTATGGCTACACCTTC. Its protein product is CASSLVGGTDNYGYTF.

The rearrangement uses TRBV28 and TRBJ2-5, with TRBD2 as a possible D gene (6 bases). The CDR3 spans 15 residues. Looked up from germline, CDR1 is MDHEN and CDR2 is SYDVKM. Trimming left V 0 bases short and J 0 bases short, with 8 bases between. The CDR3 here is CASSLWGGHQETQYF. Here the CDR3 DNA reads TGTGCCAGCAGTTTATGGGGAGGACACCAAGAGACCCAGTACTTC.

The chain links TRBV12-3 or TRBV12-4 to TRBJ2-7, with 12 nucleotides matching TRBD2. Unmatched junction bases numbered 7, after V lost 1 base and J lost 6 bases. The CDR3 is 16 residues long. The CDR3 nucleotides read TGTGCCAGCAGTTTAGTCGGGCTAGCGGGAGGGCTCGAGCAGTACTTC. Translated: CASSLVGLAGGLEQYF.

This clonotype was observed many times. This rearrangement joins TRBV28 to TRBJ1-1; no clear D. The CDR3 is 13 amino acids. Trimming shortened V by 6 bases and J by 4 bases, and 12 bases separated the two germline ends. Germline V gene data show CDR1 as MDHEN and CDR2 as SYDVKM. This chain's CDR3 is CASRSTETTEAFF. CDR3 nucleotide sequence: TGTGCCAGCAGATCGACGGAGACCACTGAAGCTTTCTTT.

The sample holds many counts of this clonotype. The chain uses TRBV6-5 and TRBJ2-7; D remains unclear. CDR3 length: 12 amino acids. V lost 0 bases to trimming and J lost 3 bases, with 3 bases between them. Germline values: CDR1 MNHEY, CDR2 SVGAGI. The CDR3 DNA reads as TGTGCCAGCAGTTACTCGATCTACGAGCAGTACTTC. Amino acid sequence: CASSYSIYEQYF.

This clonotype came up a few times. With a much larger clone just one base away, this may be a read error. The chain joins TRBV6-1 to TRBJ2-7; TRBD1 agrees at 7 bases. The CDR3 has 13 amino acids. Germline CDR1 MNHNS, CDR2 SASEGT. The CDR3, as DNA: TGTGCCAGCAGTCAACAGGGGTGGTACGAGCGGTACTTC. Amino acids: CASSQQGWYERYF.

This clonotype was seen ten or more times. A much more abundant neighbour one base away suggests this may be a read error. The chain is built from TRBV6-5 and TRBJ1-1, with a possible D match to TRBD1 (6 bases). Germline lookup yields CDR1 MNHEY and CDR2 SVGAGI. The V gene lost 4 bases and the J gene lost 8 bases, with 8 bases spanning the gap. CDR3 length equals 11 residues. The CDR3 nucleotides are TGTGCCAGCAGTTCGGGGGCCGAAGCTTTCTTT. Protein sequence: CASSSGAEAFF.

This chain connects TRBV29-1 to TRBJ1-2; 7 bases align to TRBD1. The V gene's germline CDR1 is SQVTM and CDR2 ANQGSEA. Trimming at V came to 0 bases and at J to 3 bases, leaving 7 bases not matched to a gene. The CDR3 loop spans 15 amino acids. Written as DNA, the CDR3 is TGCAGCGTTGAAGATCGGACCAGGGGGGACTATGGCTACACCTTC. This gives the protein CSVEDRTRGDYGYTF.

This clonotype appeared many times. The chain carries TRBV11-1 and TRBJ2-7; TRBD2 aligns across 14 bases. The V gene's germline CDR1 is SGHAT and CDR2 FQDESV (reference sequence). The junction had 10 bases not matched to a gene; V was cut back by 6 bases and J by 6 bases. This CDR3 has 16 amino acids. The CDR3 nucleotides read TGTGCCAGCAGAAGTGGGACTAGCGGGAGTTTGGGCGAGCAGTACTTC. It encodes CASRSGTSGSLGEQYF.

The rearrangement joins TRBV20-1 to TRBJ2-7; 7 bases align to TRBD1. The germline gives CDR1 DFQATT, CDR2 SNEGSKA (reference sequence). This CDR3 spans 13 amino acids. The trim removed 5 bases at V and 9 bases at J, leaving 13 bases unmatched. The DNA of the CDR3 is TGCAGTGCTCCACCCACAGGGGACGCCCCGCAGTACTTC. Translating gives CSAPPTGDAPQYF.

Turning to this clonotype: Being one base from a much bigger clone, this may be a read error. CDR3 in amino acids: CASSPFSESKNIQYF. Here the CDR3 DNA reads TGTGCCAGCAGCCCCTTTAGTGAGTCCAAAAACATTCAGTACTTC. The chain couples TRBV6-1 to TRBJ2-4; D unclear. CDR3 length equals 15 residues. The germline gives CDR1 MNHNS, CDR2 SASEGT. V shed 6 bases and J shed 2 bases, with 14 bases lying between them.

This clonotype has more than one count but fewer than ten. The junction differs from germline at one of its ends, possibly a read error. CDR3 nucleotides: TGTGCCAGCTCACCCTTACAGGGGAATAACGATGGCTACACCTTC. Encoded protein: CASSPLQGNNDGYTF. The chain couples TRBV18 to TRBJ1-2; 7 bases map to TRBD1. This CDR3 spans 15 amino acids. CDR1 and CDR2 from the germline V gene are KGHSH and LQKENI.

This clonotype was detected ten times or more. V and J are TRBV6-5 and TRBJ2-5, with 16 bases identical to TRBD2. This CDR3 has 16 residues. V shed 0 bases and J 5 bases; nucleotides not matched to a gene: 0. Per germline, CDR1 MNHEY and CDR2 SVGAGI. The CDR3 spells CASSYSGLAGGETQYF. CDR3 sequence (DNA): TGTGCCAGCAGTTACTCGGGACTAGCGGGAGGGGAGACCCAGTACTTC.

The genes are TRBV30 and TRBJ2-5; no firm D call. From germline, CDR1 is GTSNPN and CDR2 SVGIG (reference sequence). The CDR3 loop spans 12 amino acids. Trimming took 2 bases from V and 7 from J, leaving 11 bases between them. The CDR3: CAWSWTAVTQYF. CDR3 DNA sequence: TGTGCCTGGAGTTGGACCGCGGTGACCCAGTACTTC.

This clonotype was observed at least ten times. The rearrangement uses TRBV6-1 and TRBJ1-2; no definite D call. Germline CDR1 is MNHNS and CDR2 is SASEGT. The CDR3 contains 13 residues. The V and J ends lost 4 bases and 6 bases respectively, with 12 bases between them. The CDR3 DNA is TGTGCCAGCAGTGGGACCGTACTTGATGGCTACACCTTC. The encoded protein is CASSGTVLDGYTF.

The chain combines TRBV28 with TRBJ2-7, with TRBD1 as a possible D gene (6 bases). The V end was cut by 2 bases, the J end by 1 base, with 21 bases between. The CDR3 covers 18 residues. The germline gives CDR1 MDHEN, CDR2 SYDVKM. Here the CDR3 reads CASSLTFRDTKGSYEQYF. CDR3 DNA sequence: TGTGCCAGCAGTTTAACGTTCCGGGACACAAAAGGGTCCTACGAGCAGTACTTC.

This clonotype was counted only a few times. This rearrangement joins TRBV15 to TRBJ2-2; 10 bases match TRBD1. CDR1 and CDR2 from the germline V gene are LNHNV and YYDKDF (reference sequence). The ends lost 1 base at V and 6 bases at J; junction bases unmatched: 2. The CDR3 contains 15 residues. The CDR3: CATSRVGTGAGELFF. As DNA, the CDR3 is TGTGCCACCAGCAGAGTGGGGACAGGGGCCGGGGAGCTGTTTTTT. The full variable domain, in which reference TRBV15 and TRBJ2-2 provide the parts outside the CDR3, is DAMVIQNPRYQVTQFGKPVTLSCSQTLNHNVMYWYQQKSSQAPKLLFHYYDKDFNNEADTPDNFQSRRPNTSFCFLDIRSPGLGDTAMYLCATSRVGTGAGELFFGEGSRLTVL.

This clonotype was seen at least ten times. J is TRBJ2-6 and V is TRBV2, with D unclear. The CDR3 is 14 amino acids. With 1 base removed from V and 3 bases from J, the gap between germline ends came to 4 bases. The germline CDR1 and CDR2 sequences are SNHLY and FYNNEI. The CDR3 DNA reads TGTGCCAGCAGTGAAGGGAATGGGGCCAACGTCCTGACTTTC. Protein product: CASSEGNGANVLTF.